The T cell receptor (beta chain) described here comes from a study of T cells in localized non-small cell lung cancer. General study points: Longer overall survival was seen with higher T cell density measured in blood. The study detected a median approximately 55 of the top 100 tumor clones in adjacent lung. Tumor showed lower T cell clonality than uninvolved adjacent lung, where it was highest. Heterogeneity stays possible, as sequencing covered only one tumor region.

Worth noting for this clone: What it binds is not known.

Only in-frame clones appear in the TCRdb table, and some are missing; sequencing was by immunoSEQ multiplex PCR. The sample has 25,000 to 35,000 clones, 70% to 90% seen once; the top ten hold under 5.5%. Trimming removed 2 bases from V and 7 bases from J, with 14 bases in between. The CDR3 is made up of 15 amino acids. CDR1 is SNHLY, CDR2 FYNNEI, per germline. This rearrangement joins TRBV2 to TRBJ1-4; D uncertain. The receptor was isolated from a woman between 40 and 69 years old with stage III lung adenocarcinoma. This specimen consisted of peripheral blood mononuclear cells, obtained before any cancer treatment. The CDR3 here is CASSESRGYGEKLFF. For the CDR3, the DNA is TGTGCCAGCAGTGAATCCCGAGGGTACGGTGAAAAACTGTTTTTT.